Below are 28 T cell receptor beta chains sequenced from a single sample in a study of blood T cell repertoires in COVID-19. The protocol was immunoSEQ multiplex PCR, while the TCRdb copy is restricted to in-frame clones and leaves out a portion. The sample consists of roughly 110,000 clones, approximately 85% of them appearing once. The specimen was peripheral blood. These receptors were collected from an older woman with COVID-19, enrolled during active disease.

The V gene is TRBV20-1, the J gene TRBJ2-5; D is perhaps TRBD2 (5 bases). CDR3 length equals 13 residues. Deletions cut 3 bases from V and 3 bases from J, with 11 bases between. The germline V gene encodes CDR1 DFQATT and CDR2 SNEGSKA (reference sequence). The CDR3 reads CSASLIGEETQYF. The CDR3 DNA follows: TGCAGTGCTAGTCTAATCGGGGAAGAGACCCAGTACTTC.

The chain combines TRBV19 with TRBJ1-4; D is uncertain. This CDR3 comprises 16 residues. Trimming pared 2 bases from V and 0 bases from J, leaving 10 bases between. CDR1 is LNHDA, CDR2 SQIVND, per germline (reference sequence). The CDR3 sequence is CASSISQATTNEKLFF. CDR3 nucleotides: TGTGCCAGTAGTATATCGCAGGCGACAACTAATGAAAAACTGTTTTTT.

The chain combines TRBV5-1 with TRBJ1-5; 10 nucleotides match TRBD1. The CDR3 is 16 amino acids. After removal of 0 bases from V and 6 bases from J, the junction contained 6 bases not matched to a gene. Germline V gives CDR1 SGHRS, CDR2 YFSETQ. CDR3: CASSLDGTGEGQPQHF. The CDR3 coding sequence is TGCGCCAGCAGCTTGGACGGGACAGGGGAGGGTCAGCCCCAGCATTTT.

This clone was seen at least ten times. V gene TRBV19 combines with J gene TRBJ1-5, with D tentatively TRBD1 (6 bases). The V gene lost 4 bases and the J gene lost 7 bases, with 14 bases spanning the gap. CDR1 and CDR2 (germline): LNHDA, SQIVND (reference sequence). The CDR3 runs 14 residues. The CDR3 nucleotides are TGTGCCAGTAGTACGGACAGCTTGGGACAGCCCCAGCATTTT. Amino acids: CASSTDSLGQPQHF.

V gene TRBV19 combines with J gene TRBJ2-3; 11 positions agree with TRBD2. This CDR3 is 14 amino acids long. V gave up 6 bases and J gave up 5 bases; unmatched junction bases: 4. Germline values: CDR1 LNHDA, CDR2 SQIVND (reference sequence). CDR3: CASSLAGGQDTQYF. The CDR3 bases are TGTGCCAGTAGCTTAGCGGGGGGGCAAGATACGCAGTATTTT. Complete variable domain (other parts from reference TRBV19 and TRBJ2-3): DGGITQSPKYLFRKEGQNVTLSCEQNLNHDAMYWYRQDPGQGLRLIYYSQIVNDFQKGDIAEGYSVSREKKESFPLTVTSAQKNPTAFYLCASSLAGGQDTQYFGPGTRLTVL.

The chain uses TRBV5-5 and TRBJ1-2; D unresolved. The CDR3 loop spans 15 amino acids. With 4 bases removed from V and 0 bases from J, the gap between germline ends came to 13 bases. CDR1 is SGHKS, CDR2 YYEKEE, per germline (reference sequence). The CDR3 DNA reads TGTGCCAGCAGCCGGGAGGTCTTAGCTAACTATGGCTACACCTTC. This encodes CASSREVLANYGYTF. The whole variable domain, remainder taken from reference TRBV5-5 and TRBJ1-2, is DAGVTQSPTHLIKTRGQQVTLRCSPISGHKSVSWYQQVLGQGPQFIFQYYEKEERGRGNFPDRFSARQFPNYSSELNVNALLLGDSALYLCASSREVLANYGYTFGSGTRLTVV.

The CDR3 region is CATSRNGHTQETQYF. CDR3 in DNA: TGTGCCACCAGCAGAAACGGACATACCCAAGAGACCCAGTACTTC. V and J are TRBV15 and TRBJ2-5; possibly TRBD1 for D (5 bases). Germline CDR1 reads LNHNV; CDR2 reads YYDKDF (reference sequence). This CDR3 is 15 amino acids long. Trimming took 2 bases from V and 1 from J, leaving 11 bases between them.

The chain has TRBV7-9 and TRBJ1-3; TRBD1 matches at 7 bases. Germline CDR1 is SEHNR and CDR2 is FQNEAQ (reference sequence). Trimming cost V 5 bases and J 0 bases; bases outside gene matches: 13. The CDR3 is 18 residues long. CDR3 in amino acids: CASSPRDSTILSGNTIYF. As DNA, the CDR3 is TGTGCCAGCAGCCCTCGGGACAGCACCATTCTCTCTGGAAACACCATATATTTT.

The CDR3 DNA reads as TGTGCCAGTAGTAGGAGGGCCCAGCGGAACTATGGCTACACCTTC. Its translation: CASSRRAQRNYGYTF. This sequence joins TRBV19 and TRBJ1-2; D is undetermined. This CDR3 spans 15 amino acids. CDR1 is LNHDA, CDR2 SQIVND, per germline (reference sequence). Trimming stripped 4 bases from V and 2 bases from J, with 14 bases between.

The V gene is TRBV7-9, the J gene TRBJ1-2; 7 positions agree with TRBD1. Per germline, CDR1 SEHNR and CDR2 FQNEAQ (reference sequence). CDR3 size: 17 residues. V was pared by 5 bases and J by 0 bases, with 12 bases of the junction left unmatched. CDR3 sequence reads: CASSPAGWDSPNYGYTF. CDR3 nucleotides: TGTGCCAGCAGCCCGGCGGGATGGGACAGCCCTAACTATGGCTACACCTTC.

The rearrangement joins TRBV12-3 or TRBV12-4 to TRBJ1-1; D not resolved. The CDR3 consists of 12 residues. V lost 5 bases and J 5 bases, leaving 9 bases between the germline ends. The CDR3 here is CASSPRVTEAFF. In nucleotides, the CDR3 is TGTGCCAGCAGTCCGAGGGTGACTGAAGCTTTCTTT.

This clone occurred a few times. The chain employs TRBV30 and TRBJ1-3; D is unresolved. CDR3 length equals 13 residues. Trimming removed 3 bases from V and 0 bases from J, with 6 bases in between. CDR1 and CDR2 (germline): GTSNPN, SVGIG (reference sequence). This chain's CDR3 is CAWSRDSGNTIYF. In nucleotides, the CDR3 is TGTGCCTGGAGCCGGGACTCTGGAAACACCATATATTTT.

Note on this clone: Compared with germline, one end of the junction differs, possibly owing to a read error. V is TRBV7-3 and J is TRBJ1-1; tentatively, D is TRBD1 (6 bases). The CDR3 has 16 residues. Germline CDR1 is SGHTA and CDR2 is FQGTGA. CDR3 loop: CAGSHLQGQRNTEAFF. In DNA form, the CDR3 reads TGTGCCGGCAGCCACTTGCAGGGGCAGAGGAACACTGAAGCTTTCTTT.

The chain is built from TRBV7-9 and TRBJ2-7, with TRBD1 identical over 9 bases. Germline V CDR1 and CDR2: SEHNR, FQNEAQ (reference sequence). CDR3 length: 15 residues. The trim removed 5 bases at V and 3 bases at J, leaving 8 bases unmatched. The CDR3 region has the DNA TGTGCCAGCAGCCGACCGGGACAGGGTATCTACGAGCAGTACTTC. Translated: CASSRPGQGIYEQYF.

V and J are TRBV13 and TRBJ2-7, with D perhaps TRBD2 (7 bases). Germline V gives CDR1 PRHDT, CDR2 FYEKMQ (reference sequence). V dropped 5 bases and J dropped 4 bases, with 21 bases sitting between them. This CDR3 comprises 16 residues. CDR3 region: CASSPGGTGLSYEQYF. CDR3 DNA: TGTGCCAGCAGCCCGGGGGGCACAGGACTTTCTTACGAGCAGTACTTC.

As DNA, the CDR3 is TGCGCCAGTACCAGACAGGGTGATGCTGAAGCTTTCTTT. This gives the protein CASTRQGDAEAFF. V is TRBV5-1 and J is TRBJ1-1; 7 nucleotides line up with TRBD1. CDR3 size: 13 residues. The V gene's germline CDR1 is SGHRS and CDR2 YFSETQ. The J segment lost 6 bases and the V segment lost 8 bases, leaving 10 bases of the junction unmatched. The full variable domain, in which reference TRBV5-1 and TRBJ1-1 provide the parts outside the CDR3, is KAGVTQTPRYLIKTRGQQVTLSCSPISGHRSVSWYQQTPGQGLQFLFEYFSETQRNKGNFPGRFSGRQFSNSRSEMNVSTLELGDSALYLCASTRQGDAEAFFGQGTRLTVV.

The V and J genes are TRBV6-5 and TRBJ1-2, with 7 positions matching TRBD1. Germline values: CDR1 MNHEY, CDR2 SVGAGI. The V segment lost 0 bases and the J segment 7 bases; nucleotides outside the gene matches: 8. The CDR3 spans 15 residues. As DNA, the CDR3 is TGTGCCAGCAGTTACTCGGAGGGGGCGATGGGTGGCTACACCTTC. Encoded protein: CASSYSEGAMGGYTF.

V is TRBV6-6 and J is TRBJ1-2; maybe TRBD1 (5 bases). Trimming took 0 bases from V and 1 from J, leaving 12 bases between them. Germline CDR1 is MNHNY and CDR2 is SVGAGI (reference sequence). The CDR3 is made up of 16 amino acids. CDR3 region: CASSYSQGSGNYGYTF. Here the CDR3 DNA reads TGTGCCAGCAGTTACTCCCAGGGTTCGGGTAACTATGGCTACACCTTC.

This clone came up once. This chain connects TRBV3-1 (or the pseudogene TRBV3-2) to TRBJ2-3; 14 bases fit TRBD2. This CDR3 is 16 amino acids long. V shed 1 base, J shed 6 bases, and the junction held 3 bases outside the gene matches. Looked up from germline, CDR1 is LGHDT and CDR2 is YNNKEL (reference sequence). Here the CDR3 DNA reads TGTGCCAGCAGCCAAGGACTAGCGGGGGGGTCTGATACGCAGTATTTT. Translated: CASSQGLAGGSDTQYF.

The V and J genes are TRBV13 and TRBJ1-1, with TRBD1 identical over 7 bases. The germline V gene has CDR1 PRHDT and CDR2 FYEKMQ (reference sequence). The CDR3 has 17 residues. With 5 bases clipped from V and 3 bases from J, the junction kept 15 bases outside the gene matches. CDR3 DNA: TGTGCCAGCAGCGATCAGTGGGTCCCGACAGGGCACACTGAAGCTTTCTTT. Its protein is CASSDQWVPTGHTEAFF.

The chain has TRBV11-2 and TRBJ1-2; perhaps TRBD1 as D (5 bases). The CDR3 is 20 residues long. V was clipped by 0 bases and J by 5 bases, with 28 bases between them. Germline values: CDR1 SGHAT, CDR2 FQNNGV. The CDR3 here is CASSLDPWTRTSAYQYGYTF. CDR3 sequence (DNA): TGTGCCAGCAGCTTAGATCCGTGGACACGAACCTCCGCCTACCAGTATGGCTACACCTTC.

The chain links TRBV2 to TRBJ2-7; D is possibly TRBD2 (5 bases). Trimming pared 7 bases from V and 0 bases from J, leaving 13 bases between. Germline CDR1 and CDR2: SNHLY and FYNNEI. This CDR3 is built from 14 residues. The CDR3 here is CASTIQGSSYEQYF. CDR3 sequence (DNA): TGTGCCAGCACTATCCAAGGGAGCTCCTACGAGCAGTACTTC. Full variable domain (remainder filled in from reference TRBV2 and TRBJ2-7): EPEVTQTPSHQVTQMGQEVILRCVPISNHLYFYWYRQILGQKVEFLVSFYNNEISEKSEIFDDQFSVERPDGSNFTLKIRSTKLEDSAMYFCASTIQGSSYEQYFGPGTRLTVT.

V gene TRBV29-1 combines with J gene TRBJ2-5, with D possibly TRBD1 on 6 matching bases. Germline V gives CDR1 SQVTM, CDR2 ANQGSEA. The CDR3 is 12 amino acids. Trimming left V 4 bases short and J 5 bases short, with 11 bases between. Here the CDR3 DNA reads TGCAGCGTTGGGAAGGGGGACGAGACCCAGTACTTC. Protein sequence: CSVGKGDETQYF.

The V call is TRBV5-6, the J call TRBJ1-1, with D perhaps TRBD1 (5 bases). The V end lost 5 bases, the J end lost 7 bases, and 15 bases lay between the germline ends. The V gene's germline CDR1 is SGHDT and CDR2 YYEEEE. There are 13 residues in the CDR3. CDR3: CASSRGRTLEAFF. In DNA, the CDR3 is TGTGCCAGCAGTAGGGGTCGCACCCTTGAAGCTTTCTTT. The whole variable domain, remainder taken from reference TRBV5-6 and TRBJ1-1, is DAGVTQSPTHLIKTRGQQVTLRCSPKSGHDTVSWYQQALGQGPQFIFQYYEEEERQRGNFPDRFSGHQFPNYSSELNVNALLLGDSALYLCASSRGRTLEAFFGQGTRLTVV.

This chain uses TRBV18 with TRBJ2-7, with 7 positions matching TRBD2. The CDR3 spans 14 residues. Unmatched junction bases numbered 10, after V lost 8 bases and J lost 3 bases. Germline loops: CDR1 KGHSH, CDR2 LQKENI. The chain's CDR3 is CASTTGTNNYEQYF. CDR3 nucleotide sequence: TGTGCCAGCACCACCGGGACTAACAACTACGAGCAGTACTTC.

The chain couples TRBV20-1 to TRBJ1-3, with a possible D match to TRBD1 (6 bases). Trimming shortened V by 3 bases and J by 0 bases, and 12 bases separated the two germline ends. The CDR3 covers 15 residues. Germline assignment: CDR1 DFQATT and CDR2 SNEGSKA (reference sequence). The CDR3 spells CSASLGHGSGNTIYF. In DNA form, the CDR3 reads TGCAGTGCTAGTTTGGGACACGGCTCTGGAAACACCATATATTTT.

The chain is built from TRBV27 and TRBJ2-7; 8 bases line up with TRBD1. Trimming removed 3 bases from V and 1 base from J; junction bases left unmatched: 2. Germline V lookup: CDR1 MNHEY, CDR2 SMNVEV (reference sequence). This CDR3 is 14 amino acids long. The CDR3 DNA follows: TGTGCCAGCAGTTTCGGACAGGGATCCTACGAGCAGTACTTC. This translates into CASSFGQGSYEQYF.

V is TRBV9 and J is TRBJ2-1, with a possible D match to TRBD2 (6 bases). Germline lookup yields CDR1 SGDLS and CDR2 YYNGEE. The CDR3 consists of 15 residues. V was shortened by 0 bases and J by 7 bases, with 14 bases between the two germline ends. The DNA for the CDR3 is TGTGCCAGCAGCGTAGGGGCAGCCGCGGGGAATGAGCAGTTCTTC. Its translation: CASSVGAAAGNEQFF.